The following is a T cell receptor beta chain sequence with its context. V was shortened by 3 bases and J by 2 bases, with 15 bases between the two germline ends. The CDR3 is 15 residues long. Germline CDR1 SGHKS, CDR2 YYEKEE (reference sequence). Original processing methods: Nucleated cell counts were estimated from reference gene primer amplification. Some clones are missing from TCRdb's copy, which holds only in-frame ones; the method was immunoSEQ multiplex PCR. V and J calls and clone size are as listed in that table; D and trimming were resolved from the DNA. The data hold around 40,000 clones, with approximately 79% observed a single time. The data were obtained in a study of blood T cell repertoires in COVID-19. Study summary: The origin of the acute and convalescent COVID-19 samples was the United States, Italy and Spain.

The specimen was peripheral blood. The chain joins TRBV5-5 to TRBJ2-7; no definite D call. This TCR was sampled from a woman of 80 years or more with acute or convalescent COVID-19. In DNA form, the CDR3 reads TGTGCCAGCAGCTCAGAGGTCGCCCAGCCCTACGAGCAGTACTTC. This sequence encodes CASSSEVAQPYEQYF.